What follows describes a single T cell receptor (beta chain). The sample is drawn from a study of blood T cell repertoires in COVID-19. Across the whole study: T cells, B-cell-depleted T cells, or PBMCs provided the cDNA or gDNA that served as material.

Profiling relied on immunoSEQ multiplex PCR, and the TCRdb table lists in-frame clones only, not all of them. The table lists approximately 200,000 clones, about 90% of them singletons. V was trimmed by 2 bases and J by 1 base, leaving 3 bases between them. The CDR3 length is 11 residues. Germline loops: CDR1 DFQATT, CDR2 SNEGSKA (reference sequence). The V call is TRBV20-1, the J call TRBJ2-7; D gene uncertain. Sequenced: PBMCs or T cells enriched from blood (not recorded which). The clonotype comes from a woman aged 30 to 39 who had recovered from COVID-19. As DNA, the CDR3 is TGCAGTGCTAGACCTTCCTACGAGCAGTACTTC. This codes for CSARPSYEQYF.